This T cell receptor (beta chain) was observed in a study of blood T cells in healthy people across ages. Background on the study: Template switching recovered approximately one barcoded beta molecule for every two T cells. The study's findings and limits: TCR beta diversity, measured per million T cells, fell in a roughly linear way with age.

CDR1 and CDR2 (germline): SQVTM, ANQGSEA. The junction had 7 bases not matched to a gene; V was cut back by 6 bases and J by 8 bases. CDR3 size: 14 residues. This clonotype showed up many times. Its antigen remains unknown. Then a second PCR, running about 6 to 12 cycles, was carried out with a sample-barcoded 5' primer and a J-beta primer mix. Any given sample supplied a minimum of 3 million CDR3-containing paired-end reads. MiXCR was run by TCRdb on the 5' RACE reads, yielding one entry per CDR3 protein. Found here are some 900,000 distinct CDR3 sequences, less than 35% of them singletons; the top ten hold 17%.

Sequenced input: blood. The receptor was isolated from a woman older than 75 in good health. The gene calls are TRBV29-1 and TRBJ2-1; 13 bases are a match to TRBD2. The CDR3 is CSVGPGLAGHEQFF. The CDR3 DNA reads TGCAGCGTCGGCCCGGGACTAGCGGGGCATGAGCAGTTCTTC.